Reported below is one T cell receptor (beta chain). Its antigen is undetermined. This entry comes from a study of T-cell memory formation after mild COVID-19. At the level of the study: Largely, TCR clusters stayed within a single donor. General observations from the study: Some SARS-CoV-2-responding clones were already detected in memory before infection.

TCRdb redid the calling of the 5' RACE reads with MiXCR, one entry per CDR3 protein. Seen here are about 130,000 distinct CDR3 sequences, over 15% observed once, and the top ten hold 4.5% to 6.5%. J gave up 12 bases and V 4 bases, and 5 bases lay outside the gene matches. Germline V gene lookup returns CDR1 SQVTM and CDR2 ANQGSEA. The CDR3 sequence is 11 residues long. The specimen sequenced was PBMCs or a T cell subset sorted from them (not recorded which). This receptor was identified in a man aged 18 to 30 who had mild COVID-19 (a few samples of this study predate the infection). Cell type and time point are not known. The rearrangement joins TRBV29-1 to TRBJ1-4; 7 nucleotides align to TRBD1. The CDR3 coding sequence is TGCAGCGTTGGGAGGGGGCGGCAACTGTTTTTT. This gives the protein CSVGRGRQLFF.